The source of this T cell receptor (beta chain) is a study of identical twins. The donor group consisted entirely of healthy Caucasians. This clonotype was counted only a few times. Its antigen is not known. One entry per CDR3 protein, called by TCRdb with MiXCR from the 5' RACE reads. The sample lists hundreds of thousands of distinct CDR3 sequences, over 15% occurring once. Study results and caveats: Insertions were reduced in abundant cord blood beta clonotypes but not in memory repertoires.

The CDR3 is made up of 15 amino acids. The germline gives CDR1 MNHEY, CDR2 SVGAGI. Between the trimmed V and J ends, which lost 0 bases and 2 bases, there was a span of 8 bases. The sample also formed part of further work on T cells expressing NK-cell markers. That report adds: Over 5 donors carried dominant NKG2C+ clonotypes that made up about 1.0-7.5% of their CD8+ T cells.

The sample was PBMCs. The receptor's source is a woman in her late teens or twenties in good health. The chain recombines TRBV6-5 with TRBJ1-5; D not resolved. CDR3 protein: CASSYSKQGNQPQHF. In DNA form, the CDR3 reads TGTGCCAGCAGTTACTCGAAGCAGGGCAATCAGCCCCAGCATTTT.